This TCR beta chain was observed in a study of T cell responses to AZD1222 COVID-19 vaccine. TCRdb's copy holds only in-frame clones and misses some; the assay was immunoSEQ multiplex PCR. The sample gives some 150,000 clones, under 95% of which show up once; roughly 5% is in the top ten. Study outcomes and limitations: White British people made up most donors, females outnumbered males, and clonal diversity was possibly underestimated. Spike-wide coverage was observed for vaccine-associated CD4 TCRs, with dominant responses at 160-218 and 743-854.

The germline V gene encodes CDR1 SGHTA and CDR2 FQGNSA. V shed 5 bases and J 0 bases; nucleotides not matched to a gene: 6. The CDR3 consists of 16 residues. For this clone: The antigen remains unidentified.

The origin of this receptor is an adult in good health. The material was peripheral blood, obtained on day 0 of AZD1222 vaccination. The chain recombines TRBV7-2 with TRBJ1-4; 7 positions agree with TRBD1. CDR3 region: CASSPQTGATNEKLFF. The DNA of the CDR3 is TGTGCCAGCAGCCCGCAAACAGGGGCAACTAATGAAAAACTGTTTTTT.